This entry concerns a single TCR beta chain. Its antigen remains unidentified. The junction and the germline gene differ at one end; a read error may be behind it. This entry belongs to a study of T cells after yellow fever vaccination. General study results and limits: Abundant bulk-population clonotypes could contaminate the FACS-sorted repertoires. The secondary response peaked faster, at day 5 versus 15, but was weaker.

Conversion of TCR transcripts into cDNA relied on 5'RACE template switching, which added a universal primer site and UMIs. TCRdb redid the calling of the 5' RACE reads with MiXCR, one entry per CDR3 protein. The repertoire consists of 500,000 to 700,000 distinct CDR3 sequences, with about a fifth occurring once and the leading ten covering more than 13%. The material was PBMCs, obtained 15 days after the yellow fever booster vaccination. This sequence originates from a man younger than 40 who received the YFV17D yellow fever vaccine.

DNA of the CDR3: TGTGCCAACAGTGCCCCCGGTTCTGCGGGGGAGACCCAGTACTTC. It yields the protein CANSAPGSAGETQYF. The rearrangement uses TRBV10-3 and TRBJ2-5, with D perhaps matching TRBD2 (6 bases). Germline V gene data show CDR1 as ENHRY and CDR2 as SYGVKD. CDR3 length equals 15 residues.